This record covers a single T cell receptor beta chain. The antigen remains undetermined. This sample was included in a study of shared clonotypes between healthy human individuals. Study-level background: Plates per donor: three CD4 naive, three CD4 memory, two CD8 naive, one CD8 memory. Study conclusions and caveats: Among several donors, about 5% of naive CD4 clonotypes were found in common.

V dropped 8 bases and J dropped 5; count of bases not matched to a gene: 14. Germline CDR1 reads SGHNT; CDR2 reads YENEEA. This CDR3 spans 15 amino acids. At the deep level, the assay was run. Some clones are missing from TCRdb's copy, which holds only in-frame ones; the method was immunoSEQ multiplex PCR. There are approximately 2,000,000 clones in the sample; roughly 92% occur only once, and 0.37% lies in the top ten. The study separated CD4+ cells into CD45RA+ naive and CD45RA-negative memory subsets. This chain joins TRBV11-3 and TRBJ2-7; 8 positions match TRBD1. Sequenced: naive CD4+ T cells from PBMCs. The subset is: CD45RA+ positively selected. This receptor was identified in a man between 18 and 35 years old in good health. Some clones in this sample may be carry-over from other donors' samples. The CDR3 sequence: CASSRGQGTQNEQYF. In DNA, the CDR3 is TGTGCCAGCTCCCGCGGACAGGGTACCCAGAACGAGCAGTACTTC. The full variable domain, its missing parts supplied by reference TRBV11-3 and TRBJ2-7, is EAGVVQSPRYKIIEKKQPVAFWCNPISGHNTLYWYLQNLGQGPELLIRYENEEAVDDSQLPKDRFSAERLKGVDSTLKIQPAELGDSAVYLCASSRGQGTQNEQYFGPGTRLTVT.